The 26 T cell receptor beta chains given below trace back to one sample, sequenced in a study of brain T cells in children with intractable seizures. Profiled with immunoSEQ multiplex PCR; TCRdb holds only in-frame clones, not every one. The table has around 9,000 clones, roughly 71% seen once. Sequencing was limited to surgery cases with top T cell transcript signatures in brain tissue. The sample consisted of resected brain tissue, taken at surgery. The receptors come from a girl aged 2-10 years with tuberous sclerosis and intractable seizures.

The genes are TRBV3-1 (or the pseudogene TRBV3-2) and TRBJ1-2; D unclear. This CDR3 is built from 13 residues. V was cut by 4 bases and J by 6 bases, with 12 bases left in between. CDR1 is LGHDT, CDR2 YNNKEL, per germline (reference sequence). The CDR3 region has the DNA TGTGCCAGCAGCCCCCATGGGATTGATGGCTACACCTTC. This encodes CASSPHGIDGYTF.

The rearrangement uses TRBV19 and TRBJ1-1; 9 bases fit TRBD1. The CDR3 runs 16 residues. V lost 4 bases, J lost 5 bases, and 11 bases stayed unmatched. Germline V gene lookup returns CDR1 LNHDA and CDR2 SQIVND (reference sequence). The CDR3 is CASSTPTGGLVTEAFF. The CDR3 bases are TGTGCCAGTAGTACTCCAACAGGGGGCCTGGTTACTGAAGCTTTCTTT.

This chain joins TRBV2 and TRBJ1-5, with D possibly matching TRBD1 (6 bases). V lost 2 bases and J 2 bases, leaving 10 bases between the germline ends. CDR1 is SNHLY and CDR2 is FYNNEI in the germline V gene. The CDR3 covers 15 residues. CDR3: CASSEIPGGNQPQHF. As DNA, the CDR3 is TGTGCCAGCAGTGAAATACCAGGGGGCAATCAGCCCCAGCATTTT.

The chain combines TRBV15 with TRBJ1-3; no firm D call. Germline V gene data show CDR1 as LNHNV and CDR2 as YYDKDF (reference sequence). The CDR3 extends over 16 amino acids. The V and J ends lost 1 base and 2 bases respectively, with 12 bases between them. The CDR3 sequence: CATSRAGYSPGNTIYF. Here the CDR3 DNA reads TGTGCCACCAGCAGAGCTGGGTATTCTCCTGGAAACACCATATATTTT.

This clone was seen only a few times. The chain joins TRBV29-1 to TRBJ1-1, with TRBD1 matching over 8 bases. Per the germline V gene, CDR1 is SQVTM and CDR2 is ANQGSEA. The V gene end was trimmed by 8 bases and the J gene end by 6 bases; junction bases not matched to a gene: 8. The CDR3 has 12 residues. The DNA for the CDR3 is TGCAGCTTCAGACAGGGGCGCGCTGAAGCTTTCTTT. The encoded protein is CSFRQGRAEAFF.

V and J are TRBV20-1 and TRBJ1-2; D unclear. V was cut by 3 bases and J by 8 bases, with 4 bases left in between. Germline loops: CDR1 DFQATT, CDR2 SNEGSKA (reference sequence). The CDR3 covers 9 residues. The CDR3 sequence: CSASQGYTF. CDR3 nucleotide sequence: TGCAGTGCTAGCCAGGGCTACACCTTC.

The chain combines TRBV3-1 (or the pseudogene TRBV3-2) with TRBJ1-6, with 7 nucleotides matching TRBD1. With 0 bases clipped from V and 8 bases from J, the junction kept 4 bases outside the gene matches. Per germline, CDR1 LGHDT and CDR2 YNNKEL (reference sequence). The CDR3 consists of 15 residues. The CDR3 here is CASSQEQGKDSPLHF. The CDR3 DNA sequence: TGTGCCAGCAGCCAAGAACAGGGGAAAGATTCACCCCTCCACTTT.

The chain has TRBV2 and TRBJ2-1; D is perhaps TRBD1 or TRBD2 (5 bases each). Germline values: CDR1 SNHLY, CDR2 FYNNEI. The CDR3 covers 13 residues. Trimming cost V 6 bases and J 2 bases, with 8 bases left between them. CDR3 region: CASSRDPYNEQFF. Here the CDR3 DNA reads TGTGCCAGCAGCCGGGACCCCTACAATGAGCAGTTCTTC. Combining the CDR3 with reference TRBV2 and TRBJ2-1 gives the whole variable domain EPEVTQTPSHQVTQMGQEVILRCVPISNHLYFYWYRQILGQKVEFLVSFYNNEISEKSEIFDDQFSVERPDGSNFTLKIRSTKLEDSAMYFCASSRDPYNEQFFGPGTRLTVL.

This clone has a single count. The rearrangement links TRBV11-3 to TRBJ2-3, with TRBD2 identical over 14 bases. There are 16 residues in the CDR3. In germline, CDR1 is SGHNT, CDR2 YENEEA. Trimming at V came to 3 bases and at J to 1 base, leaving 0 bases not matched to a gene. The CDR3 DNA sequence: TGTGCCAGCAGCTTGGGACTAGCGGGGGGCACAGATACGCAGTATTTT. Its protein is CASSLGLAGGTDTQYF.

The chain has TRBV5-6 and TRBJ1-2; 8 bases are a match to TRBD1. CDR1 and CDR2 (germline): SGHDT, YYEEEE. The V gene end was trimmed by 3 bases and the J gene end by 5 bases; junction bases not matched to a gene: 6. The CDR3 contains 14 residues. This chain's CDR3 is CASSSDRDHYGYTF. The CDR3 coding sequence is TGTGCCAGCAGCTCGGACAGGGATCATTATGGCTACACCTTC.

CDR3 protein: CASSSGGITDTQYF. CDR3 nucleotides: TGTGCCAGCAGCTCAGGGGGCATCACAGATACGCAGTATTTT. The rearrangement links TRBV7-3 to TRBJ2-3; 8 bases are shared with TRBD1. J gave up 2 bases and V 4 bases, and 2 bases lay outside the gene matches. Germline V lookup: CDR1 SGHTA, CDR2 FQGTGA. The CDR3 covers 14 residues.

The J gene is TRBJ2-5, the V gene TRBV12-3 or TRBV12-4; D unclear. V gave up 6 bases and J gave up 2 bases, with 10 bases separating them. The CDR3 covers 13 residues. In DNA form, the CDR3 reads TGTGCCAGCAGCCACGCGGCTCAAGAGACCCAGTACTTC. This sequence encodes CASSHAAQETQYF.

The CDR3 nucleotides read TGTGCCAGCAGCTTCCCTAATGAAAAACTGTTTTTT. Translating gives CASSFPNEKLFF. This chain uses TRBV7-8 with TRBJ1-4; D unresolved. V gave up 3 bases and J gave up 3 bases, with 2 bases separating them. CDR3 size: 12 residues. Germline V gene sequence: CDR1 SGHVS, CDR2 FQNEAQ.

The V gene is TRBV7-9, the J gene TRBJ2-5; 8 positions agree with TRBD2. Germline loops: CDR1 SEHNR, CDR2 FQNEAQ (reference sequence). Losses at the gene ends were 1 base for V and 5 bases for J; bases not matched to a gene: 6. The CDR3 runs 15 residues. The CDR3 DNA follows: TGTGCCAGCAGCTTAGACGGGGGGGCCTCCGAGACCCAGTACTTC. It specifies CASSLDGGASETQYF.

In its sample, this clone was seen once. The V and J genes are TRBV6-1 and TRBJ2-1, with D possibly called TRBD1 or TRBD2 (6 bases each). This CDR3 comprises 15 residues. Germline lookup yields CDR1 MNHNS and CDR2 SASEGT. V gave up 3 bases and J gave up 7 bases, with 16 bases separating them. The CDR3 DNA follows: TGTGCCAGCAGTGATTTTATGGGGGGCCCAAATGAGCAGTTCTTC. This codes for CASSDFMGGPNEQFF.

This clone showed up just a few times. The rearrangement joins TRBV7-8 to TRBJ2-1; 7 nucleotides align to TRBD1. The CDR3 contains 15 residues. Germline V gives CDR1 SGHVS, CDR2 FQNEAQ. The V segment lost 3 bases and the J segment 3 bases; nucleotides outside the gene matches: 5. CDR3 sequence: CASSFEGANYNEQFF. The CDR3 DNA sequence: TGTGCCAGCAGCTTTGAGGGGGCCAACTACAATGAGCAGTTCTTC.

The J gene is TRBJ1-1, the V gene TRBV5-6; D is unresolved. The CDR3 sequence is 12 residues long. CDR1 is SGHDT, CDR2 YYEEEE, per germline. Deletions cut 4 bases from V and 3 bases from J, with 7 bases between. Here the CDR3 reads CASSRFHTEAFF. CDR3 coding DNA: TGTGCCAGCAGCCGATTCCACACTGAAGCTTTCTTT.

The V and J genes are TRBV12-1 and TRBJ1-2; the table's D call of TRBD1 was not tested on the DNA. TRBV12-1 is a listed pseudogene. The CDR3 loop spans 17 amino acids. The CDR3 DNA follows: TGTGCCAGCAGCTTTCCCTGGACAGCAACGGCGCTCTATGGCTACACCTTC. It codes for CASSFPWTATALYGYTF.

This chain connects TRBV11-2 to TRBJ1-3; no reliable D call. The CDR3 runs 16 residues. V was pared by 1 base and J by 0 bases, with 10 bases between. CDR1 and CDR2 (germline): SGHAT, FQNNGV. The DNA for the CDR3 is TGTGCCAGCAGCTTAGGGGGATGGGACTCTGGAAACACCATATATTTT. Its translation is CASSLGGWDSGNTIYF. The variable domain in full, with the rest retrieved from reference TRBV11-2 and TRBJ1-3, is EAGVAQSPRYKIIEKRQSVAFWCNPISGHATLYWYQQILGQGPKLLIQFQNNGVVDDSQLPKDRFSAERLKGVDSTLKIQPAKLEDSAVYLCASSLGGWDSGNTIYFGEGSWLTVV.

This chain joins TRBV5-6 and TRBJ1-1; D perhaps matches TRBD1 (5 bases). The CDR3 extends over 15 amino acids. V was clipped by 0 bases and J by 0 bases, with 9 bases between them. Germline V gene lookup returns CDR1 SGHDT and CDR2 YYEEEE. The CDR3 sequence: CASSLAQGLNTEAFF. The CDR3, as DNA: TGTGCCAGCAGCTTGGCTCAGGGATTGAACACTGAAGCTTTCTTT.

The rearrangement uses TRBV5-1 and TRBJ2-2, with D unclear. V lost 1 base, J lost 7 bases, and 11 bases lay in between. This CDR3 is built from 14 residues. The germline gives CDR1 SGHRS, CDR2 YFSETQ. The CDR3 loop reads CASSLRQDGGELFF. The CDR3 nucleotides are TGCGCCAGCAGCTTGCGGCAGGATGGCGGGGAGCTGTTTTTT.

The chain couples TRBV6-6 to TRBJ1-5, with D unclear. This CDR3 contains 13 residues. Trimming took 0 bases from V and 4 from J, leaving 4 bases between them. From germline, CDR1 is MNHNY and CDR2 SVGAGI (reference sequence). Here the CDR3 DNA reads TGTGCCAGCAGTTACTCTCTAAATCAGCCCCAGCATTTT. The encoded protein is CASSYSLNQPQHF.

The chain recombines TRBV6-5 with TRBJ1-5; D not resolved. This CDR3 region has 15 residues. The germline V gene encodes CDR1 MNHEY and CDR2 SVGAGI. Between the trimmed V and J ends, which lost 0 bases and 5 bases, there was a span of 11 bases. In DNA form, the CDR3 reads TGTGCCAGCAGTTACTCGACCGGGATCGATCAGCCCCAGCATTTT. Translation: CASSYSTGIDQPQHF.

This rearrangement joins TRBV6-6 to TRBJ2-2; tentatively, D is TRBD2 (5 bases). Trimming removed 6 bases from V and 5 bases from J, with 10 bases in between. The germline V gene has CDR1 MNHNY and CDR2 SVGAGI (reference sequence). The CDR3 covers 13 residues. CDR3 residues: CASSDYPTGELFF. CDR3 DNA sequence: TGTGCCAGCAGCGACTACCCTACCGGGGAGCTGTTTTTT.

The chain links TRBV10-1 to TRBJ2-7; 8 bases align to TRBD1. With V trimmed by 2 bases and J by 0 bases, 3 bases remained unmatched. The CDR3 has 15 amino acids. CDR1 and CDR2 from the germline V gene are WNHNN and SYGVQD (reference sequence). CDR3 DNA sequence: TGCGCCAGCAGTGAGGGGACAGGTTCCTCCTACGAGCAGTACGTC. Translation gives CASSEGTGSSYEQYV.

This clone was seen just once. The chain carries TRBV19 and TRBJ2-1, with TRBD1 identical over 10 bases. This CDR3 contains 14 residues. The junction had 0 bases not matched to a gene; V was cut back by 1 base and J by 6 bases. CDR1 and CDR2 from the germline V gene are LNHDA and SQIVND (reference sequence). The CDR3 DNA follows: TGTGCCAGTAGTATAGGGACAGGGGGCAATGAGCAGTTCTTC. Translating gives CASSIGTGGNEQFF.